The source of this T cell receptor beta chain is a study of cytomegalovirus exposure and HLA in healthy donors. With 60 Vbeta and 13 Jbeta primers, the PCR was carried out. Sequenced by immunoSEQ multiplex PCR; TCRdb stores in-frame clones only, minus some. The table has about 120,000 clones, 65% to 80% seen once; the top ten hold about 2.7%. Points from the study as a whole: Likely technical artifact: a cluster of highly shared sequence variants. In presence/absence analyses, roughly uniform sequencing depth across donors was assumed. Some TCR beta chains (roughly 150 of them) were listed as cytomegalovirus-associated.

With regard to this clone: Its antigen is still unknown.

Germline V lookup: CDR1 GTSNPN, CDR2 SVGIG (reference sequence). V shed 2 bases, J shed 7 bases, and the junction held 7 bases outside the gene matches. The CDR3 is 14 amino acids. The TCR comes from a woman aged 40-49 years in good health and CMV-seropositive. Material: PBMCs. The rearrangement links TRBV30 to TRBJ2-7; 11 bases agree with TRBD2. The CDR3: CAWSTTSGGYEQYF. In DNA form, the CDR3 reads TGTGCCTGGAGTACTACTAGCGGGGGATATGAGCAGTACTTC.